The TCR beta chain under discussion was sequenced for a study of blood T cell repertoires in COVID-19 (dated by TCRdb to the early 2020s). Some background on the complete study: The collaborator samples originated in the United States, Italy and Spain and spanned the acute and convalescent phases of COVID-19. Deeply sampled blood TCRbeta repertoires from subjects exposed to, actively infected with, or recovered from COVID-19 were included in the dataset. A freely available public database, intended as a resource for researchers studying the immune response to SARS-CoV-2, is where the repertoires were released. Sample metadata almost always included a de-identified subject ID, COVID-19 status, age in years and sex. Samples came from the ongoing ImmuneRACE study (first 160 participants) plus 1,254 subjects from 6 global collaborators. Where available, HLA class I and class II types were taken from metadata supplied by the sample provider and were not determined by assay-based typing. The prospective study material was composed of cDNA or gDNA derived from T cells, B-cell-depleted T cells, or PBMCs. Study-level results and caveats: The amount of clinical and demographic metadata varied by source and participant and was provided uncurated.

On this clone: This receptor's antigen is unknown. The sample holds no much larger clone one base away, and base qualities are not on file.

The immunoSEQ Assay, a bias-controlled multiplex PCR, was used to amplify TCRbeta CDR3 regions from genomic DNA. Regarding the original processing steps: The number of nucleated cells in each sample was estimated from the amplification of reference gene primers within the assay. To quantify the absolute abundance of each unique TCRbeta CDR3 rearrangement, sequence reads were collapsed and filtered. For each sample, productive Simpson clonality was calculated as the square root of Simpson's diversity index across productive rearrangements. TCRdb carries this immuneACCESS record with in-frame sequences only. Its versions omit some clonotypes, under half of them owing to an unresolved V gene in the studies checked, with the rest unexplained. The V and J calls and clone size are taken from that table; D and trimming were inferred from the DNA. The sample data list a few hundred thousand clones, and 70% to 90% of these were observed just once. About 2.1% of the sample belongs to the ten largest clones.

Whole blood was collected in K2EDTA tubes by collaborating institutions according to the institutions' own protocols. For TCRbeta analysis, collaborators shipped samples as frozen whole blood, isolated PBMCs, or DNA extracted from either of those sample types. The germline V and J ends show losses of 3 bases and 8 bases respectively, and no gene match explains 9 bases of the junction. Based on the germline V gene, the CDR1 and CDR2 sequences are SGHNT and YENEEA. The CDR3 sequence holds 15 residues, the cysteine and phenylalanine included. Kept here is only the CDR3 DNA, which spans 45 bases and is read in frame from base 1.

The source material was peripheral blood. The chain couples TRBV11-3 to TRBJ2-7, with 11 middle bases fitting TRBD1. The sequence came from a woman between 50 and 59 years old with acute or convalescent COVID-19. The CDR3 amino acid sequence is: CASSLDRGRLAKQYF. The DNA is TGTGCCAGCAGCTTGGACAGGGGGCGCTTAGCTAAGCAGTACTTC. Reference TRBV11-3 and TRBJ2-7 proteins supply the regions before and after the CDR3; the full variable domain is: EAGVVQSPRYKIIEKKQPVAFWCNPISGHNTLYWYLQNLGQGPELLIRYENEEAVDDSQLPKDRFSAERLKGVDSTLKIQPAELGDSAVYLCASSLDRGRLAKQYFGPGTRLTVT.